These 24 T cell receptor beta chains came from one sample sequenced in a study of CD8 T cells in Susac syndrome. RNA was extracted with the RNeasy kit, and a quantity of 0.5 to 1 ug was reverse transcribed using random hexamers. TCRdb used MiXCR to reprocess the immunoSEQ multiplex PCR reads, holding one entry per CDR3 protein. The table records approximately 110,000 distinct CDR3 sequences, 90% to 95% of them present only once. Sequencing was done on a sample of CD4+ T cells from PBMCs. The receptors were sampled from a human donor in good health.

The CDR3 spells CASSQATSGAYEQYF. The CDR3 nucleotides are TGTGCCAGCAGCCAAGCCACTAGCGGAGCCTACGAGCAGTACTTC. The rearrangement uses TRBV3-1 and TRBJ2-7, with 8 positions matching TRBD2. Germline CDR1 LGHDT, CDR2 YNNKEL (reference sequence). This CDR3 is built from 15 residues. V shed 1 base and J 2 bases; nucleotides not matched to a gene: 4.

V and J are TRBV12-3 or TRBV12-4 and TRBJ2-7; D uncertain. This CDR3 region has 13 residues. Trimming pared 3 bases from V and 6 bases from J, leaving 12 bases between. CDR3 nucleotides: TGTGCCAGCAGTTTCCAAGGGAAGGGCGAGCAGTACTTC. Protein: CASSFQGKGEQYF.

Turning to this clonotype: It is unclear where the CDR3 begins or ends on the DNA, so no DNA is shown, and the CDR3 is as TCRdb lists it. The chain employs TRBV7-2 and TRBJ2-2; the table gives TRBD2 as D, unverified against the DNA. From germline, CDR1 is SGHTA and CDR2 FQGNSA. The CDR3 length equals 17 residues, ends included. CDR3 amino acids: CASSPRTSGSLSGSCFF.

The chain employs TRBV5-1 and TRBJ2-7, with 10 bases that match TRBD1. The CDR3 totals 18 residues. V lost 4 bases, J lost 0 bases, and 13 bases stayed unmatched. Germline V CDR1 and CDR2: SGHRS, YFSETQ. This chain's CDR3 is CASSQKRPGTGDSYEQYF. For the CDR3, the DNA is TGCGCCAGCAGCCAAAAAAGACCCGGGACAGGGGACTCCTACGAGCAGTACTTC.

In its sample, this clonotype was seen once. This CDR3 is CASSRGTSSYNEQFF. In DNA form, the CDR3 reads TGTGCCAGCAGCCGCGGGACTAGCTCCTACAATGAGCAGTTCTTC. The rearrangement joins TRBV7-2 to TRBJ2-1; the match to TRBD2 covers 8 bases. CDR3 length: 15 amino acids. V dropped 5 bases and J dropped 0; count of bases not matched to a gene: 3. The germline V gene has CDR1 SGHTA and CDR2 FQGNSA.

The chain couples TRBV7-2 to TRBJ2-7; D is unresolved. V gave up 2 bases and J gave up 2 bases, with 7 bases separating them. The CDR3 extends over 13 amino acids. Germline V gene data show CDR1 as SGHTA and CDR2 as FQGNSA. This chain's CDR3 is CASSLMAAYEQYF. CDR3 sequence (DNA): TGTGCCAGCAGCTTAATGGCCGCCTACGAGCAGTACTTC.

The V gene is TRBV5-1, the J gene TRBJ2-7, with TRBD1 matching over 8 bases. The CDR3 extends over 15 amino acids. V lost 4 bases, J lost 2 bases, and 8 bases stayed unmatched. In germline, CDR1 is SGHRS, CDR2 YFSETQ. CDR3 sequence (DNA): TGCGCCAGCAGCGTCGCGGGACAGGCGACCTACGAGCAGTACTTC. It is translated as CASSVAGQATYEQYF.

The CDR3 DNA reads as TGCAGCGTTGACGGCGGGAGGGCTGGCTACGAGCAGTACTTC. It yields the protein CSVDGGRAGYEQYF. The chain uses TRBV29-1 and TRBJ2-7; 9 bases fit TRBD2. The CDR3 runs to 14 residues. V gave up 3 bases and J gave up 3 bases; unmatched junction bases: 6. Germline-derived CDR1 and CDR2 are SQVTM and ANQGSEA.

In nucleotides, the CDR3 is TGTGCCAGCAGTGAATTCGGGGGGCGCACAGATGAGCAGTTCTTC. Translation gives CASSEFGGRTDEQFF. The J gene is TRBJ2-1, the V gene TRBV25-1; maybe TRBD2 (7 bases). The CDR3 has 15 amino acids. Per germline, CDR1 MGHDK and CDR2 SYGVNS. The V end lost 1 base, the J end lost 8 bases, and 15 bases lay between the germline ends.

This clonotype was found once. This chain links TRBV2 with TRBJ1-3, with D maybe TRBD1 (5 bases). Germline values: CDR1 SNHLY, CDR2 FYNNEI. The CDR3 is 16 amino acids. V was shortened by 4 bases and J by 0 bases, with 13 bases between the two germline ends. DNA for the CDR3: TGTGCCAGCAGTGTTCAGGGTTTCCCCTCTGGAAACACCATATATTTT. It is translated as CASSVQGFPSGNTIYF.

V and J are TRBV3-1 and TRBJ1-1; D gene unclear. V lost 1 base to trimming and J lost 9 bases, with 9 bases between them. The CDR3 is made up of 12 amino acids. Germline V gene lookup returns CDR1 LGHDT and CDR2 YNNKEL (reference sequence). DNA for the CDR3: TGTGCCAGCAGCCAAGCGGAAGCACAAGCTTTCTTT. Translated: CASSQAEAQAFF.

V and J are TRBV27 and TRBJ2-3; the D is unclear. This CDR3 has 16 residues. V was cut by 0 bases and J by 2 bases, with 12 bases left in between. CDR1 and CDR2 from the germline V gene are MNHEY and SMNVEV (reference sequence). The CDR3 loop is CASSLSTVTNTDTQYF. In DNA form, the CDR3 reads TGTGCCAGCAGTTTATCGACCGTGACAAACACAGATACGCAGTATTTT.

This chain connects TRBV30 to TRBJ2-7; TRBD2 agrees at 10 bases. Germline loops: CDR1 GTSNPN, CDR2 SVGIG (reference sequence). The CDR3 contains 14 residues. J lost 6 bases, V lost 0 bases, and 5 bases had no gene match. CDR3 loop: CAWSVRPSGGEQYF. CDR3 nucleotides: TGTGCCTGGAGTGTAAGGCCTAGCGGGGGCGAGCAGTACTTC.

V and J are TRBV5-1 and TRBJ2-1, with 8 bases that match TRBD2. The V gene's germline CDR1 is SGHRS and CDR2 YFSETQ. The CDR3 consists of 14 residues. V shed 3 bases and J 8 bases; nucleotides not matched to a gene: 7. CDR3 nucleotides: TGCGCCAGCAGCTGGAGCGGGAGAAGGGATGAGCAGTTCTTC. Translation: CASSWSGRRDEQFF.

With regard to this clonotype: The junction shows a germline mismatch at one end, possibly a read error. V is TRBV5-1 and J is TRBJ1-1; no clear D gene. Germline V lookup: CDR1 SGHRS, CDR2 YFSETQ. The CDR3 length is 14 residues. The CDR3 sequence is CASSSTRTNTEPFF. The DNA of the CDR3 is TGCGCCAGCAGCTCGACAAGAACGAACACTGAACCTTTCTTT.

This clonotype was seen only a few times. This chain uses TRBV9 with TRBJ1-1; possibly TRBD1 for D (5 bases). This CDR3 is built from 14 residues. V lost 0 bases and J 6 bases, leaving 12 bases between the germline ends. Looked up from germline, CDR1 is SGDLS and CDR2 is YYNGEE. The DNA of the CDR3 is TGTGCCAGCAGCGTAGGGAACAGGCCGTCTGAAGCTTTCTTT. Translation: CASSVGNRPSEAFF.

The chain is built from TRBV9 and TRBJ2-4; either TRBD1 or TRBD2 may fit D (5 bases each). Germline CDR1 and CDR2: SGDLS and YYNGEE. This CDR3 region has 11 residues. Trimming stripped 7 bases from V and 8 bases from J, with 10 bases between. The DNA for the CDR3 is TGTGCCAGCGGAAGAGGGGACATTCAGTACTTC. It encodes CASGRGDIQYF.

Here the CDR3 DNA reads TGTGCCAGCAGCTTAGCTGGGACACCTTCCGAGCAGTACTTC. Translating gives CASSLAGTPSEQYF. The chain has TRBV11-3 and TRBJ2-7, with D maybe TRBD1 (6 bases). The germline V and J ends were trimmed by 1 base and 6 bases, with 13 bases remaining between them. CDR3 size: 14 residues. Germline assignment: CDR1 SGHNT and CDR2 YENEEA.

The chain recombines TRBV29-1 with TRBJ2-5, with D unclear. The V gene's germline CDR1 is SQVTM and CDR2 ANQGSEA. V was cut by 3 bases and J by 0 bases, with 8 bases left in between. The CDR3 is made up of 13 amino acids. The DNA of the CDR3 is TGCAGCGTTGATCTGAGCGACCAAGAGACCCAGTACTTC. This gives the protein CSVDLSDQETQYF.

The chain joins TRBV5-4 to TRBJ2-5, with 8 positions matching TRBD1. Germline CDR1 reads SGHNT; CDR2 reads YYREEE (reference sequence). The CDR3 consists of 16 residues. The V segment lost 4 bases and the J segment 5 bases; nucleotides outside the gene matches: 13. The chain's CDR3 is CASSPAGQAGRETQYF. The CDR3 DNA follows: TGTGCCAGCAGCCCCGCGGGACAGGCGGGTCGGGAGACCCAGTACTTC. Based on the CDR3 plus reference TRBV5-4 and TRBJ2-5, the full variable domain is ETGVTQSPTHLIKTRGQQVTLRCSSQSGHNTVSWYQQALGQGPQFIFQYYREEENGRGNFPPRFSGLQFPNYSSELNVNALELDDSALYLCASSPAGQAGRETQYFGPGTRLLVL.

The chain couples TRBV5-1 to TRBJ1-4; TRBD1 might be the D (5 bases). The CDR3 is 15 amino acids. CDR1 is SGHRS and CDR2 is YFSETQ in the germline V gene. Trimming removed 2 bases from V and 5 bases from J, with 13 bases in between. CDR3 sequence reads: CASSLSGTGNEKLFF. The CDR3 DNA reads TGCGCCAGCAGCTTATCCGGGACGGGGAATGAAAAACTGTTTTTT.

The rearrangement joins TRBV5-1 to TRBJ2-5, with D perhaps TRBD2 (5 bases). The CDR3 is 13 residues long. Germline CDR1 reads SGHRS; CDR2 reads YFSETQ. Trimming stripped 4 bases from V and 5 bases from J, with 12 bases between. In DNA form, the CDR3 reads TGCGCCAGCAGCATGGGAGTGGAGGAGACCCAGTACTTC. This codes for CASSMGVEETQYF.

The chain uses TRBV9 and TRBJ2-3; TRBD1 aligns across 8 bases. The CDR3 contains 16 residues. V lost 5 bases to trimming and J lost 1 base; unmatched junction nucleotides: 9. Germline V gene data show CDR1 as SGDLS and CDR2 as YYNGEE. The CDR3 bases are TGTGCCAGCAGTGAGACAGGGGATGGAGGCACAGATACGCAGTATTTT. It translates to CASSETGDGGTDTQYF.

V usage is TRBV20-1 and J usage is TRBJ2-7; D call uncertain. V was shortened by 6 bases and J by 9 bases, with 15 bases between the two germline ends. The CDR3 is made up of 11 amino acids. Germline CDR1 is DFQATT and CDR2 is SNEGSKA (reference sequence). The CDR3 sequence: CSANDPLRQYF. DNA of the CDR3: TGCAGTGCCAACGACCCTCTCAGGCAGTACTTC.